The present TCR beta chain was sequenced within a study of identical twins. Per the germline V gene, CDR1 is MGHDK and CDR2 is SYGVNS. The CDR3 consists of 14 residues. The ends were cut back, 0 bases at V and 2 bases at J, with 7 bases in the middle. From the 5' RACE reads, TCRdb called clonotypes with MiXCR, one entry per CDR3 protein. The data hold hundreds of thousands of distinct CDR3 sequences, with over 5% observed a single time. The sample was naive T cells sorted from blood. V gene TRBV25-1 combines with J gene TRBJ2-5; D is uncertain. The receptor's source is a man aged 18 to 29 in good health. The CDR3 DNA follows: TGTGCCAGCAGTGAATATGGGATACAAGAGACCCAGTACTTC. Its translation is CASSEYGIQETQYF.